The 24 T cell receptor beta chains reported below all come from one sample, sequenced in a study of monozygotic twins with cystic fibrosis (dated by TCRdb to the early 2020s). Libraries were prepared through the immunoSEQ multiplex PCR assay. TCRdb retrieved this table from immuneACCESS and kept in-frame rearrangements only. Not all clones are present; in checked studies, unresolved V genes account for under half, and no reason is known for the remainder. Here the sample has 30,000 to 35,000 clones; just over 95% occur a single time. The ten most abundant clones make up over 0.15% of the sample. The material sequenced was blood. The source of these receptors is a girl aged 2-10 years with cystic fibrosis.

This chain connects TRBV5-6 to TRBJ1-1; D remains ambiguous. Germline V gives CDR1 SGHDT, CDR2 YYEEEE. Trimming pared 1 base from V and 8 bases from J, leaving 12 bases between. The CDR3 length is 13 residues. CDR3 DNA sequence: TGTGCCAGCAGCTTGCGAGGTACCAGGGAAGCTTTCTTT. This gives the protein CASSLRGTREAFF.

This chain uses TRBV28 with TRBJ2-6, with 7 bases lining up with TRBD1. This CDR3 comprises 17 residues. Germline CDR1 MDHEN, CDR2 SYDVKM. The V gene end was trimmed by 6 bases and the J gene end by 2 bases; junction bases not matched to a gene: 10. CDR3 in DNA: TGTGCCAGCAGCCCCCCTAGACAGGGCACTGGGGCCAACGTCCTGACTTTC. It is translated as CASSPPRQGTGANVLTF.

This chain links TRBV5-1 with TRBJ2-1; 8 nucleotides align to TRBD2. The CDR3 length is 15 residues. Germline V lookup: CDR1 SGHRS, CDR2 YFSETQ. V was clipped by 4 bases and J by 10 bases; unmatched bases: 13. In DNA form, the CDR3 reads TGCGCCAGCAGCGCGGCAGCGGGGGCCAACGGGGAGCAGTTCTTC. Protein: CASSAAAGANGEQFF.

V and J are TRBV30 and TRBJ1-6, with 9 bases identical to TRBD1. The CDR3 sequence is 18 residues long. Germline-derived CDR1 and CDR2 are GTSNPN and SVGIG (reference sequence). With 2 bases clipped from V and 6 bases from J, the junction kept 14 bases outside the gene matches. The CDR3 protein is CAWSPNYSGTGRNSPLHF. The CDR3 DNA is TGTGCCTGGAGTCCGAATTACTCCGGGACAGGGCGTAATTCACCCCTCCACTTT.

V and J are TRBV11-2 and TRBJ2-1, with 13 positions matching TRBD2. This CDR3 is 15 amino acids long. The trim removed 6 bases at V and 7 bases at J, leaving 6 bases unmatched. Germline CDR1 and CDR2: SGHAT and FQNNGV. CDR3 DNA sequence: TGTGCCAGCAGACGGACTAGCGGGAGTAGAAATGAGCAGTTCTTC. Amino acid sequence: CASRRTSGSRNEQFF.

Only one count was recorded for this clone. The rearrangement links TRBV7-2 to TRBJ2-1, with 7 bases lining up with TRBD1. Trimming took 5 bases from V and 2 from J; bases not matched to a gene: 6. The CDR3 extends over 15 amino acids. Per the germline V gene, CDR1 is SGHTA and CDR2 is FQGNSA. CDR3 nucleotides: TGTGCCAGCAGCCCACGACAGGGAACCTACAATGAGCAGTTCTTC. This gives the protein CASSPRQGTYNEQFF.

V is TRBV7-8 and J is TRBJ1-2; D ambiguous. The CDR3 contains 15 residues. Germline CDR1 reads SGHVS; CDR2 reads FQNEAQ. Trimming removed 0 bases at V and 1 base at J, with 9 bases between. The CDR3 sequence is CASSLATQLNYGYTF. CDR3 in DNA: TGTGCCAGCAGCTTAGCAACCCAGCTTAACTATGGCTACACCTTC.

This clone was detected a few times. The V call is TRBV7-3, the J call TRBJ1-6, with 8 bases fitting TRBD1. This CDR3 region has 14 residues. The V and J ends lost 5 bases and 9 bases, in that order; junction bases with no gene match: 6. Per germline, CDR1 SGHTA and CDR2 FQGTGA. The CDR3 region has the DNA TGTGCCAGCAGCATGACAGGGGTCGGTTCACCCCTCCACTTT. Translated: CASSMTGVGSPLHF.

V is TRBV7-9 and J is TRBJ2-7, with TRBD2 as a possible D gene (6 bases). The CDR3 sequence is 16 residues long. Per the germline V gene, CDR1 is SEHNR and CDR2 is FQNEAQ (reference sequence). Trimming cost V 3 bases and J 3 bases, with 18 bases left between them. The CDR3 DNA is TGTGCCAGCAGCTTGCCGCGTGCGACTAGGAACTACGAGCAGTACTTC. Its protein product is CASSLPRATRNYEQYF.

The rearrangement joins TRBV5-1 to TRBJ1-6; 7 bases are a match to TRBD1. The CDR3 length is 16 residues. V trimming: 2 bases; J trimming: 1 base; junction bases outside the gene matches: 3. From germline, CDR1 is SGHRS and CDR2 YFSETQ. This CDR3 is CASSLQGSSYNSPLHF. Written as DNA, the CDR3 is TGCGCCAGCAGCTTACAGGGGTCGTCCTATAATTCACCCCTCCACTTT.

The V call is TRBV25-1, the J call TRBJ2-7; weak D call: TRBD1 (5 bases). The length of the CDR3 is 15 residues. In germline, CDR1 is MGHDK, CDR2 SYGVNS. Trimming took off 4 bases at V and 3 bases at J, with 16 bases between the two ends. CDR3 amino acids: CASSGQGFKFYEQYF. The CDR3 DNA reads as TGTGCCAGCAGTGGTCAGGGTTTTAAGTTCTACGAGCAGTACTTC.

The chain couples TRBV5-4 to TRBJ2-1, with 15 bases identical to TRBD2. The CDR3 length is 18 residues. Germline CDR1 reads SGHNT; CDR2 reads YYREEE (reference sequence). V was clipped by 4 bases and J by 4 bases; unmatched bases: 9. CDR3 sequence reads: CASSKLGLAGGPYNEQFF. In nucleotides, the CDR3 is TGTGCCAGCAGCAAACTGGGACTAGCGGGAGGACCTTACAATGAGCAGTTCTTC.

DNA for the CDR3: TGTGCCAGCAGCCAGGGAGGACAGGTGGGGGCCAACGTCCTGACTTTC. Amino acids: CASSQGGQVGANVLTF. The chain combines TRBV7-2 with TRBJ2-6, with D possibly matching TRBD1 (7 bases). V dropped 5 bases and J dropped 4 bases, with 15 bases sitting between them. Germline V gene data show CDR1 as SGHTA and CDR2 as FQGNSA. The CDR3 sequence is 16 residues long.

The CDR3 DNA sequence: TGTGCCAGCAGTGAGGAGGGGTCTAGTGAAAAACTGTTTTTT. It is translated as CASSEEGSSEKLFF. This rearrangement joins TRBV2 to TRBJ1-4; TRBD1 is a possible D gene (5 bases). Germline CDR1 SNHLY, CDR2 FYNNEI. This CDR3 contains 14 residues. Trimming stripped 3 bases from V and 7 bases from J, with 12 bases between.

The chain joins TRBV10-3 to TRBJ1-1; no clear D gene. Germline loops: CDR1 ENHRY, CDR2 SYGVKD. Trimming shortened V by 11 bases and J by 3 bases, and 16 bases separated the two germline ends. The CDR3 loop spans 13 amino acids. CDR3 sequence (DNA): TGTGCCTCCCGTCGTCAGTTCGACACTGAAGCTTTCTTT. Protein product: CASRRQFDTEAFF.

The rearrangement joins TRBV7-8 to TRBJ2-1; tentative D call: TRBD2 (6 bases). V shed 5 bases and J shed 12 bases, with 23 bases lying between them. Per germline, CDR1 SGHVS and CDR2 FQNEAQ. The CDR3 is made up of 15 amino acids. The CDR3 bases are TGTGCCAGCAGCCCCCTGGCGGGGAATAAACTGAGGCAGTTCTTC. Encoded protein: CASSPLAGNKLRQFF.

Only one count was recorded for this clone. The genes are TRBV2 and TRBJ1-1; 9 bases match TRBD1. Germline V lookup: CDR1 SNHLY, CDR2 FYNNEI. The CDR3 runs 15 residues. J gave up 4 bases and V 8 bases, and 11 bases lay outside the gene matches. The DNA of the CDR3 is TGTGCCAGCTCCGGGACAGGGCCAGTGCTCACTGAAGCTTTCTTT. Protein product: CASSGTGPVLTEAFF.

The chain links TRBV30 to TRBJ2-7, with D maybe TRBD1 (5 bases). V shed 2 bases and J shed 5 bases, with 7 bases lying between them. The CDR3 extends over 11 amino acids. CDR1 and CDR2 from the germline V gene are GTSNPN and SVGIG (reference sequence). CDR3 in DNA: TGTGCCTGGAGTTCACAGGACGAGCAGTACTTC. Translation: CAWSSQDEQYF.

CDR3 in amino acids: CASSPRTGETDTQYF. The CDR3 nucleotides are TGTGCCAGCAGCCCTAGGACAGGGGAGACAGATACGCAGTATTTT. J is TRBJ2-3 and V is TRBV9; 9 nucleotides match TRBD1. Germline V gene data show CDR1 as SGDLS and CDR2 as YYNGEE. The J segment lost 3 bases and the V segment lost 4 bases, leaving 6 bases of the junction unmatched. The CDR3 totals 15 residues.

This sequence joins TRBV10-3 and TRBJ1-5, with no clear D. V lost 2 bases to trimming and J lost 3 bases, with 8 bases between them. The germline V gene encodes CDR1 ENHRY and CDR2 SYGVKD. This CDR3 has 14 amino acids. The CDR3 loop reads CAISEGRINQPQHF. Here the CDR3 DNA reads TGTGCCATCAGTGAGGGACGGATCAATCAGCCCCAGCATTTT.

This chain uses TRBV2 with TRBJ2-3, with TRBD2 as a possible D gene (5 bases). The CDR3 has 15 amino acids. V was cut by 7 bases and J by 0 bases, with 14 bases left in between. Germline V gene data show CDR1 as SNHLY and CDR2 as FYNNEI. The CDR3 loop is CASKVSGGSTDTQYF. The DNA for the CDR3 is TGTGCCAGCAAGGTGAGCGGTGGGAGCACAGATACGCAGTATTTT. The full variable domain, in which reference TRBV2 and TRBJ2-3 provide the parts outside the CDR3, is EPEVTQTPSHQVTQMGQEVILRCVPISNHLYFYWYRQILGQKVEFLVSFYNNEISEKSEIFDDQFSVERPDGSNFTLKIRSTKLEDSAMYFCASKVSGGSTDTQYFGPGTRLTVL.

V and J are TRBV29-1 and TRBJ2-1; D is ambiguous. Germline CDR1 is SQVTM and CDR2 is ANQGSEA. V was clipped by 7 bases and J by 4 bases, with 8 bases between them. CDR3 size: 11 residues. The CDR3 region has the DNA TGCAGCGCCCCTGTTTACAATGAGCAGTTCTTC. This encodes CSAPVYNEQFF.

As DNA, the CDR3 is TGTGCCAGCAGTTACTCGAAGGGTGGCACTGAAGCTTTCTTT. Translation gives CASSYSKGGTEAFF. This chain links TRBV6-5 with TRBJ1-1; D remains ambiguous. Germline CDR1 is MNHEY and CDR2 is SVGAGI. The CDR3 sequence is 14 residues long. Trimming pared 0 bases from V and 4 bases from J, leaving 9 bases between.

V gene TRBV5-1 combines with J gene TRBJ2-1; 9 positions agree with TRBD2. The V and J ends lost 4 bases and 0 bases, in that order; junction bases with no gene match: 8. The CDR3 is made up of 17 amino acids. Germline V gives CDR1 SGHRS, CDR2 YFSETQ. CDR3 nucleotide sequence: TGCGCCAGCAGCCCGTTGGGTAGCGGGAGCTCCTACAATGAGCAGTTCTTC. Translation gives CASSPLGSGSSYNEQFF.